These 24 T cell receptor beta chains were all obtained from the same sample, sequenced in a study of blood T cells in healthy people across ages. A J-beta primer mix and a sample-barcoded 5' primer were used in a second PCR of roughly 7 to 12 cycles. Each CDR3 protein gets one entry after TCRdb re-called the 5' RACE reads with MiXCR. The table lists over 1,500,000 distinct CDR3 sequences, roughly 52% of them singletons. The sample was blood. The receptor set was obtained from a woman between 40 and 55 years old in good health.

CDR3 in amino acids: CASSFFGVAGSQETQYF. The CDR3, as DNA: TGCGCCAGCAGCTTCTTCGGGGTAGCGGGGTCTCAAGAGACCCAGTACTTC. The chain uses TRBV5-1 and TRBJ2-5; 8 bases fit TRBD2. CDR1 SGHRS and CDR2 YFSETQ come from the germline V gene. This CDR3 has 17 residues. After removal of 2 bases from V and 2 bases from J, the junction contained 11 bases not matched to a gene.

This clonotype has just a few counts. The V gene is TRBV15, the J gene TRBJ1-5; the D is unclear. Per the germline V gene, CDR1 is LNHNV and CDR2 is YYDKDF (reference sequence). This CDR3 has 15 amino acids. V shed 1 base and J shed 1 base, with 8 bases lying between them. DNA for the CDR3: TGTGCCACCAGCAGAGCCCAGGAAAGCAATCAGCCCCAGCATTTT. Protein product: CATSRAQESNQPQHF.

The chain uses TRBV7-2 and TRBJ2-3; TRBD1 might be the D (6 bases). CDR1 and CDR2 (germline): SGHTA, FQGNSA. V lost 5 bases and J lost 8, with 14 bases in between. The CDR3 is made up of 13 amino acids. CDR3 residues: CASSIDPRGTQYF. The CDR3 DNA sequence: TGTGCCAGCAGCATCGACCCCAGGGGTACGCAGTATTTT.

To note about this clonotype: A much larger clone sits a single nucleotide away, making a read error possible. This chain connects TRBV7-2 to TRBJ2-4; 7 nucleotides line up with TRBD2. Losses at the gene ends were 4 bases for V and 13 bases for J; bases not matched to a gene: 13. CDR1 and CDR2 (germline): SGHTA, FQGNSA. This CDR3 spans 14 amino acids. The CDR3 DNA reads TGTGCCAGCAGCTCTAGCGGTTCCTACAATGAGCAGTACTTC. The encoded protein is CASSSSGSYNEQYF.

This chain links TRBV7-2 with TRBJ1-4; D call uncertain. Trimming took off 0 bases at V and 7 bases at J, with 12 bases between the two ends. The CDR3 is made up of 15 amino acids. The germline CDR1 and CDR2 sequences are SGHTA and FQGNSA. The CDR3 sequence is CASSLALAGTEKLFF. The CDR3 nucleotides read TGTGCCAGCAGCTTAGCGCTGGCAGGAACTGAAAAACTGTTTTTT. Full variable domain (missing parts from reference TRBV7-2 and TRBJ1-4): GAGVSQSPSNKVTEKGKDVELRCDPISGHTALYWYRQSLGQGLEFLIYFQGNSAPDKSGLPSDRFSAERTGGSVSTLTIQRTQQEDSAVYLCASSLALAGTEKLFFGSGTQLSVL.

In its sample, this clonotype was seen many times. This chain joins TRBV7-2 and TRBJ2-5; 9 bases fit TRBD2. The CDR3 extends over 16 amino acids. Germline CDR1 is SGHTA and CDR2 is FQGNSA. J gave up 3 bases and V 5 bases, and 10 bases lay outside the gene matches. The chain's CDR3 is CASSPQAGLAEETQYF. In DNA form, the CDR3 reads TGTGCCAGCAGCCCCCAGGCGGGACTAGCCGAAGAGACCCAGTACTTC.

V is TRBV4-2 and J is TRBJ2-5, with D unclear. The CDR3 totals 14 residues. CDR1 is LGHNA and CDR2 is YNFKEQ in the germline V gene. Trimming removed 0 bases at V and 5 bases at J, with 10 bases between. In DNA, the CDR3 is TGTGCCAGCAGCCAAGAATCTGGTAGGGAGACCCAGTACTTC. It codes for CASSQESGRETQYF.

The chain employs TRBV7-2 and TRBJ2-7; tentatively, D is TRBD1 (5 bases). The CDR3 is made up of 16 amino acids. Per germline, CDR1 SGHTA and CDR2 FQGNSA. Trimming shortened V by 5 bases and J by 5 bases, and 22 bases separated the two germline ends. The CDR3 nucleotides are TGTGCCAGCAGCCGTTTCGGCCAGGGAAGGTTCAACGAGCAGTACTTC. Its translation is CASSRFGQGRFNEQYF.

This chain links TRBV28 with TRBJ1-1; the D is unclear. CDR1 is MDHEN and CDR2 is SYDVKM in the germline V gene. The CDR3 consists of 14 residues. V dropped 5 bases and J dropped 1 base, with 11 bases sitting between them. CDR3 nucleotides: TGTGCCAGCAGTCCCAAAGGGTGGAACACTGAAGCTTTCTTT. Its translation: CASSPKGWNTEAFF.

This clonotype was seen more than once but under ten times. This chain links TRBV5-1 with TRBJ2-5, with D possibly matching TRBD1 (6 bases). The CDR3 sequence is 15 residues long. Trimming took off 2 bases at V and 4 bases at J, with 15 bases between the two ends. Germline V gene sequence: CDR1 SGHRS, CDR2 YFSETQ. In DNA form, the CDR3 reads TGCGCCAGCAGCTTCCAAGAAGGGGGTGTAGAGACCCAGTACTTC. It translates to CASSFQEGGVETQYF.

The chain joins TRBV9 to TRBJ2-5; 12 bases map to TRBD2. This CDR3 contains 17 residues. V lost 2 bases, J lost 5 bases, and 10 bases stayed unmatched. Germline V gives CDR1 SGDLS, CDR2 YYNGEE. In DNA, the CDR3 is TGTGCCAGCAGCGTTCCCCCCCTAGCGGGGGGGCAGGAGACCCAGTACTTC. Its protein is CASSVPPLAGGQETQYF.

The V gene is TRBV14, the J gene TRBJ1-2; no definite D call. The length of the CDR3 is 15 residues. Germline-derived CDR1 and CDR2 are SGHDN and FVKESK. V lost 0 bases and J lost 4, with 12 bases in between. CDR3 nucleotide sequence: TGTGCCAGCAGCCAAGAGGGCCGGAACCTCTATGGCTACACCTTC. It codes for CASSQEGRNLYGYTF.

CDR3 nucleotides: TGCAGCGTCCAACAGGGGAACACTGAAGCTTTCTTT. This gives the protein CSVQQGNTEAFF. The gene calls are TRBV29-1 and TRBJ1-1; D is perhaps TRBD1 (6 bases). Germline CDR1 is SQVTM and CDR2 is ANQGSEA. The CDR3 covers 12 residues. V was pared by 6 bases and J by 1 base, with 9 bases between.

To note about this clonotype: One end of the junction is discordant with germline, which a read error may explain. This chain joins TRBV7-2 and TRBJ2-7; weak D call: TRBD2 (5 bases). Germline-derived CDR1 and CDR2 are SGHTA and FQGNSA. CDR3 length: 13 residues. CDR3 amino acids: CASSERGVYERYF. In nucleotides, the CDR3 is TGTGCCAGCAGCGAACGGGGTGTCTACGAGCGGTACTTC. Supplemented by reference TRBV7-2 and TRBJ2-7, the full variable domain reads GAGVSQSPSNKVTEKGKDVELRCDPISGHTALYWYRQSLGQGLEFLIYFQGNSAPDKSGLPSDRFSAERTGGSVSTLTIQRTQQEDSAVYLCASSERGVYERYFGPGTRLTVT.

The chain employs TRBV6-5 and TRBJ2-4, with 7 bases aligning to TRBD1. TRBJ2-5 explains the end of the DNA better; the J call may be wrong. Germline CDR1 and CDR2: MNHEY and SVGAGI. The CDR3 covers 14 residues. CDR3 sequence: CASSSDRVSETQYF. The CDR3 region has the DNA TGTGCCAGCAGTTCCGACAGGGTGAGCGAGACCCAGTACTTC.

The chain carries TRBV11-2 and TRBJ2-5; D might be TRBD1 or TRBD2, each matching 6 bases. The CDR3 spans 16 residues. From germline, CDR1 is SGHAT and CDR2 FQNNGV. V was clipped by 1 base and J by 2 bases, with 14 bases between them. The CDR3 is CASSLVGGTIQETQYF. The CDR3 nucleotides are TGTGCCAGCAGCTTAGTAGGGGGGACGATTCAAGAGACCCAGTACTTC.

This clonotype was counted only a few times. The chain links TRBV7-9 to TRBJ1-2, with D possibly being TRBD1 (5 bases). The CDR3 length is 13 residues. With 7 bases removed from V and 0 bases from J, the gap between germline ends came to 9 bases. CDR1 and CDR2 (germline): SEHNR, FQNEAQ (reference sequence). CDR3 in DNA: TGTGCCAGCACTGGGGGAGCTAACTATGGCTACACCTTC. This sequence encodes CASTGGANYGYTF.

The genes are TRBV4-2 and TRBJ2-7; a possible D gene is TRBD1 (6 bases). The length of the CDR3 is 15 residues. Germline CDR1 reads LGHNA; CDR2 reads YNFKEQ. Trimming stripped 0 bases from V and 4 bases from J, with 13 bases between. In DNA, the CDR3 is TGTGCCAGCAGCCAAGAAGGGACAAGAACATACGAGCAGTACTTC. Translated, it gives CASSQEGTRTYEQYF.

The chain is built from TRBV20-1 and TRBJ1-2, with a weak D call TRBD1 (6 bases). With 1 base removed from V and 5 bases from J, the gap between germline ends came to 14 bases. Germline V CDR1 and CDR2: DFQATT, SNEGSKA (reference sequence). CDR3 length: 14 amino acids. CDR3 DNA: TGCAGTGCTAGAGTGGGGGGCTCGCCTTATGGCTACACCTTC. Translation: CSARVGGSPYGYTF.

The chain joins TRBV4-1 to TRBJ2-2, with D possibly TRBD1 on 6 matching bases. Trimming took off 3 bases at V and 3 bases at J, with 14 bases between the two ends. Germline assignment: CDR1 MGHRA and CDR2 YSYEKL. The CDR3 length is 16 residues. CDR3 nucleotide sequence: TGCGCCAGCAGCCAGGGGTACAGGGAGCACACCGGGGAGCTGTTTTTT. Protein sequence: CASSQGYREHTGELFF.

The chain is built from TRBV10-3 and TRBJ2-5; TRBD1 aligns across 9 bases. This CDR3 region has 16 residues. Germline CDR1 is ENHRY and CDR2 is SYGVKD. V trimming: 2 bases; J trimming: 2 bases; junction bases outside the gene matches: 6. The CDR3 protein is CAISEPGTGPQETQYF. In DNA, the CDR3 is TGTGCCATCAGTGAGCCTGGGACAGGGCCTCAAGAGACCCAGTACTTC.

This chain uses TRBV9 with TRBJ2-5; D not certain. The CDR3 consists of 14 residues. Trimming took 3 bases from V and 3 from J, leaving 12 bases between them. From germline, CDR1 is SGDLS and CDR2 YYNGEE. The CDR3 region has the DNA TGTGCCAGCAGCGGGGTCGGGTCGGAAGAGACCCAGTACTTC. It is translated as CASSGVGSEETQYF.

The chain joins TRBV6-6 to TRBJ1-5; D unresolved. V was cut by 5 bases and J by 0 bases, with 11 bases left in between. This CDR3 comprises 15 residues. Germline V gene lookup returns CDR1 MNHNY and CDR2 SVGAGI (reference sequence). CDR3 protein: CASSGHTYSNQPQHF. The CDR3, as DNA: TGTGCCAGCAGTGGCCACACATATAGCAATCAGCCCCAGCATTTT.

J is TRBJ1-6 and V is TRBV6-2 or TRBV6-3, with D possibly matching TRBD1 (6 bases). CDR1 and CDR2 (germline): MNHEY, SVGEGT. The length of the CDR3 is 14 residues. Trimming took 4 bases from V and 9 from J, leaving 13 bases between them. CDR3 in amino acids: CASSFPGHSSPLHF. CDR3 in DNA: TGTGCCAGCAGTTTCCCGGGACACTCTTCACCCCTCCACTTT.